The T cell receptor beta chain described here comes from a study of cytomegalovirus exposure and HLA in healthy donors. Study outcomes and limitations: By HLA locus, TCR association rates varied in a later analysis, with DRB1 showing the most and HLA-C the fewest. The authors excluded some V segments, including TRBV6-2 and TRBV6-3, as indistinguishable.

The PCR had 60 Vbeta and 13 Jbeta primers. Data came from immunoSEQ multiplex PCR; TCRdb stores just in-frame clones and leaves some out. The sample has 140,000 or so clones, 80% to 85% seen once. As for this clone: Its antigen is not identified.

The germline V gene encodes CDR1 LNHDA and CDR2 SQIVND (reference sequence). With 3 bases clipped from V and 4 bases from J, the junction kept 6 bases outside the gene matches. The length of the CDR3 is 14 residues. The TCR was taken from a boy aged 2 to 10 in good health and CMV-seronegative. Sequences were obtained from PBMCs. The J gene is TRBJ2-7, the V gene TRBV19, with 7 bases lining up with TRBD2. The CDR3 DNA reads TGTGCCAGTAGTATGGGGGGGTCGAGGTACGAGCAGTACTTC. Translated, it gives CASSMGGSRYEQYF. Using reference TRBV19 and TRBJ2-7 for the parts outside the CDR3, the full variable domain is DGGITQSPKYLFRKEGQNVTLSCEQNLNHDAMYWYRQDPGQGLRLIYYSQIVNDFQKGDIAEGYSVSREKKESFPLTVTSAQKNPTAFYLCASSMGGSRYEQYFGPGTRLTVT.